These 7 T cell receptor beta chains came from one sample sequenced in a study of T cells after yellow fever vaccination. TCRdb re-called the 5' RACE reads with MiXCR, one entry per CDR3 protein. Here the sample spans approximately 32,000 distinct CDR3 sequences, about 6.6% being singletons. The sample in question was PBMCs, either bulk or a sorted T-cell subset (CD4+, CD8+, memory, or dextramer-sorted; not recorded which), obtained on the day of the first yellow fever vaccination. These receptors came from a man aged 18 to 30 who received the YFV17D yellow fever vaccine.

The V and J genes are TRBV6-5 and TRBJ2-4, with no clear D. The CDR3 consists of 11 residues. CDR1 MNHEY and CDR2 SVGAGI come from the germline V gene. V lost 8 bases to trimming and J lost 9 bases, with 11 bases between them. The CDR3 DNA is TGTGCCAGCGGGCCGGTAGGCATTCAGTACTTC. Its translation: CASGPVGIQYF.

This clonotype was observed at least ten times. The V and J genes are TRBV5-1 and TRBJ1-2; 7 bases are shared with TRBD1. This CDR3 region has 14 residues. V lost 6 bases and J lost 7; bases outside the gene matches: 12. Germline-derived CDR1 and CDR2 are SGHRS and YFSETQ. The CDR3 loop reads CASNGDRAIGGYTF. The CDR3 coding sequence is TGCGCCAGCAACGGAGACAGGGCAATTGGTGGCTACACCTTC.

This clonotype was recorded at least ten times. V gene TRBV7-9 combines with J gene TRBJ2-5, with D hard to call. Trimming cost V 2 bases and J 4 bases, with 14 bases left between them. This CDR3 is built from 15 residues. CDR1 and CDR2 from the germline V gene are SEHNR and FQNEAQ (reference sequence). In nucleotides, the CDR3 is TGTGCCAGCAGCTTACGCGGTAGCATCGGAGAGACCCAGTACTTC. Translated: CASSLRGSIGETQYF.

This clonotype was counted at least ten times. The germline gene is not matched at one end of the junction; a read error may be the cause. The V and J genes are TRBV5-4 and TRBJ2-1; D unclear. The length of the CDR3 is 12 residues. The germline V gene encodes CDR1 SGHNT and CDR2 YYREEE (reference sequence). CDR3 coding DNA: TGTGCCAGCAGCTTGGCCGGTCGGAATTGGGTCTTC. Translating it yields CASSLAGRNWVF.

This clonotype was seen repeatedly, ten times or more. The J gene is TRBJ2-2, the V gene TRBV15; TRBD1 matches at 10 bases. The germline V gene has CDR1 LNHNV and CDR2 YYDKDF (reference sequence). The CDR3 is 15 residues long. The ends lost 5 bases at V and 6 bases at J; junction bases unmatched: 6. The CDR3 nucleotides read TGTGCCACCAGCGGACAGGGGGTCGGTTCCGGGGAGCTGTTTTTT. This translates into CATSGQGVGSGELFF.

This clonotype was recorded at least ten times. The genes are TRBV5-5 and TRBJ2-3; D is perhaps TRBD1 or TRBD2 (5 bases each). V was pared by 4 bases and J by 7 bases, with 19 bases between. The germline V gene encodes CDR1 SGHKS and CDR2 YYEKEE (reference sequence). The CDR3 runs to 15 residues. CDR3 protein: CASSGRDQFVNTQYF. DNA of the CDR3: TGTGCCAGCAGCGGCCGGGACCAATTCGTAAATACGCAGTATTTT.

This clonotype was counted ten times or more. The chain has TRBV7-2 and TRBJ2-1; TRBD2 aligns across 14 bases. The CDR3 runs 15 residues. Germline CDR1 SGHTA, CDR2 FQGNSA. J was trimmed by 7 bases and V by 4 bases; bases with no gene match: 3. CDR3 nucleotide sequence: TGTGCCAGCAGCTCTCGGACTAGCGGGGGGAATGAGCAGTTCTTC. Its translation is CASSSRTSGGNEQFF.